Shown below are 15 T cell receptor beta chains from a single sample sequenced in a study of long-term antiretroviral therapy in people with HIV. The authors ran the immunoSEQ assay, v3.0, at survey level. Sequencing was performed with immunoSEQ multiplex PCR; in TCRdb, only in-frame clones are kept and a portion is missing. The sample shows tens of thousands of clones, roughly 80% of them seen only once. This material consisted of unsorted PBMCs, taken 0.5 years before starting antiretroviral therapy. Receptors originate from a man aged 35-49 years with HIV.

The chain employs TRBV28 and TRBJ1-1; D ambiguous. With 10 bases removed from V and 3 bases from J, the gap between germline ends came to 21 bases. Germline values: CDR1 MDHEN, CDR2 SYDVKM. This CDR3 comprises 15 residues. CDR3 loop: CATHPLRGPYTEAFF. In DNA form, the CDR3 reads TGTGCCACCCACCCATTACGCGGGCCTTACACTGAAGCTTTCTTT.

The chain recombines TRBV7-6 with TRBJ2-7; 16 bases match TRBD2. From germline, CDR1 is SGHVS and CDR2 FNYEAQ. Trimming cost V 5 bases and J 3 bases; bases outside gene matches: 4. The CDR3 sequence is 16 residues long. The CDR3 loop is CASSPGTSGGGYEQYF. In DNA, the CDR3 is TGTGCCAGCAGCCCAGGGACTAGCGGGGGGGGCTACGAGCAGTACTTC.

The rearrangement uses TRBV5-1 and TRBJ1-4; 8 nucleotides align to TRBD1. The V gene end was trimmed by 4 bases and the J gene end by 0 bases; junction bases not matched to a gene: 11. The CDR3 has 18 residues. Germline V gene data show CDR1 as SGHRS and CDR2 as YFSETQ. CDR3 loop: CASSPGAGGGSTNEKLFF. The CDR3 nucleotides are TGCGCCAGCAGCCCGGGGGCAGGGGGCGGGTCAACTAATGAAAAACTGTTTTTT.

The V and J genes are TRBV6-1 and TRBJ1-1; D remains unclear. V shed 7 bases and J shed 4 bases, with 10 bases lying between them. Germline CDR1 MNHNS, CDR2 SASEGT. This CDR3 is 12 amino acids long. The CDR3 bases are TGTGCCAGCACGGGATTTGGCACTGAAGCTTTCTTT. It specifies CASTGFGTEAFF.

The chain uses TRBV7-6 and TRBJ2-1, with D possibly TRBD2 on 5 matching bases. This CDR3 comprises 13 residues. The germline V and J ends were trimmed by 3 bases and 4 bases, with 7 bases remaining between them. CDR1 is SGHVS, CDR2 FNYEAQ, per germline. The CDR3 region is CASSFGEYNEQFF. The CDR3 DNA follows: TGTGCCAGCAGCTTCGGGGAATACAATGAGCAGTTCTTC.

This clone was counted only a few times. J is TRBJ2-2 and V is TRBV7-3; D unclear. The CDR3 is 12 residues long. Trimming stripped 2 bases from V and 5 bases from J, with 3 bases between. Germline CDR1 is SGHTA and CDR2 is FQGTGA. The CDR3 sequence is CASSLVTGELFF. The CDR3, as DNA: TGTGCCAGCAGCTTAGTTACCGGGGAGCTGTTTTTT.

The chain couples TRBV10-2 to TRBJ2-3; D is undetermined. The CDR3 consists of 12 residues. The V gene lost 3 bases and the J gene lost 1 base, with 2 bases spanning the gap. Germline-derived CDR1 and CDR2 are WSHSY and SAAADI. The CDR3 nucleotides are TGCGCCAGCAGTGACGGCACAGATACGCAGTATTTT. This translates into CASSDGTDTQYF.

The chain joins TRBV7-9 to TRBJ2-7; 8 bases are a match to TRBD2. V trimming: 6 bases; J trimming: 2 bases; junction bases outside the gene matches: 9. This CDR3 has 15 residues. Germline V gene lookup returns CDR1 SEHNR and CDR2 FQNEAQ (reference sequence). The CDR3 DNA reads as TGTGCCAGCAGACTCGCCACGGGGGGGCCCTACGAGCAGTACTTC. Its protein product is CASRLATGGPYEQYF.

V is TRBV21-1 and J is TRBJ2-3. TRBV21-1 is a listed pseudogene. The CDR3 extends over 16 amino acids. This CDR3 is CASSKVRGTSPDTQYF. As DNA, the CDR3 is TGTGCCAGCAGCAAAGTAAGAGGGACCTCGCCGGATACGCAGTATTTT.

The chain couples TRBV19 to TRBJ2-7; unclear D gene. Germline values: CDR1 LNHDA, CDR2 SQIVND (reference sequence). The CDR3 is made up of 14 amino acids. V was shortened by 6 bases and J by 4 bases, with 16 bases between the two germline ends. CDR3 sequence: CASSPGGVGYEQYF. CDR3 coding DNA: TGTGCCAGTAGCCCCGGCGGCGTGGGGTACGAGCAGTACTTC.

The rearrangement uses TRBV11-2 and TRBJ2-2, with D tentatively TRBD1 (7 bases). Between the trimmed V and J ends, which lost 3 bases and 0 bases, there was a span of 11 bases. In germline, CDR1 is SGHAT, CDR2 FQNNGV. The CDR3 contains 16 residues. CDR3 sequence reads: CASSLQGGSNTGELFF. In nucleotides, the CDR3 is TGTGCCAGCAGCTTGCAGGGGGGATCGAACACCGGGGAGCTGTTTTTT. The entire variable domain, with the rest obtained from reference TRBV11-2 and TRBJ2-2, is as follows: EAGVAQSPRYKIIEKRQSVAFWCNPISGHATLYWYQQILGQGPKLLIQFQNNGVVDDSQLPKDRFSAERLKGVDSTLKIQPAKLEDSAVYLCASSLQGGSNTGELFFGEGSRLTVL.

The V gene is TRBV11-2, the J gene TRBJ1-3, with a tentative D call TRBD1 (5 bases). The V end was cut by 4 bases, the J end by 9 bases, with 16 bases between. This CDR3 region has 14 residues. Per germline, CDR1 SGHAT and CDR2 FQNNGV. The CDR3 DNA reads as TGTGCCAGCAGCTCCTCGACAGTGAGGGGCACCATATATTTT. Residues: CASSSSTVRGTIYF.

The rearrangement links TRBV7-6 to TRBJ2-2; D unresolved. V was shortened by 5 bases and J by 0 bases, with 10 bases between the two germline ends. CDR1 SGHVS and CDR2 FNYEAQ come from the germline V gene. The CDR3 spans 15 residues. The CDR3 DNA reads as TGTGCCAGCAGCCCGAGACAAACGAACACCGGGGAGCTGTTTTTT. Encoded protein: CASSPRQTNTGELFF.

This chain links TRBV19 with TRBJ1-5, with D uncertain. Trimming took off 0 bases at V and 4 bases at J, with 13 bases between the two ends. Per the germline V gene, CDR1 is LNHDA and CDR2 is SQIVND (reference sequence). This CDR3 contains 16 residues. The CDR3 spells CASSIEIASRNQPQHF. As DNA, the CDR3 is TGTGCCAGTAGTATAGAAATCGCGAGTAGAAATCAGCCCCAGCATTTT.

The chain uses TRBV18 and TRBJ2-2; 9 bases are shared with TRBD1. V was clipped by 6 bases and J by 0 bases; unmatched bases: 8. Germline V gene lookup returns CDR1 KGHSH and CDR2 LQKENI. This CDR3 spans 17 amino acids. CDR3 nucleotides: TGTGCCAGCTCGCCGACAGGGGGATCTGCGAACACCGGGGAGCTGTTTTTT. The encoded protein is CASSPTGGSANTGELFF.